The entry below describes one T cell receptor (beta chain). The antigen is not known. Sequenced by immunoSEQ multiplex PCR; TCRdb stores in-frame clones only, minus some. The table includes 2,500 to 3,000 clones, 52% detected once. The data were obtained in a study of tumor-infiltrating lymphocytes in localized non-small cell lung cancer. Study results and limitations: Technical variation could not be separated from intratumor heterogeneity here. Available tissue quantity limited TCR sequencing to a patient subset.

Germline-derived CDR1 and CDR2 are DFQATT and SNEGSKA (reference sequence). The CDR3 consists of 11 residues. Between the trimmed V and J ends, which lost 4 bases and 7 bases, there was a span of 10 bases. The sequenced material came from uninvolved lung tissue not adjacent to the tumor. The sequence was collected from a human donor with non-small cell lung cancer. The V call is TRBV20-1, the J call TRBJ1-1; D ambiguous. CDR3 nucleotide sequence: TGCAGTGCTAAGAAGTCCTTTGAAGCTTTCTTT. Translated: CSAKKSFEAFF.